This TCR beta chain was sequenced in a study of T cells in Graves' hyperthyroidism and ophthalmopathy. The overall study: Blood was drawn when the patient was first diagnosed and still untreated.

Notes on the study in general: Ophthalmopathy was model-predicted a median around 6.1 months pre-onset. A model of 13 V-J pairs discriminated ophthalmopathy from stable hyperthyroidism.

Template material for amplifying TCR beta CDR3 regions consisted of RNA transcripts. The study used the HTBI primer set for a first-round RT-PCR of the TCR CDR3. TCRdb used MiXCR to reprocess the multiplex PCR reads, holding one entry per CDR3 protein. The table shows 280,000 or so distinct CDR3 sequences, with less than 30% occurring only once. There are many counts of this clonotype. Its target is unknown. The sample consisted of blood. This receptor was obtained from a man aged 35 to 55 with Graves' hyperthyroidism that later progressed to Graves' ophthalmopathy.

The CDR3 nucleotides read TGTGCCAGCTCACCGCTAACGAAAGAGACCCAGTACTTC. Its protein product is CASSPLTKETQYF. The chain couples TRBV18 to TRBJ2-5; no reliable D call. Trimming removed 3 bases at V and 3 bases at J, with 8 bases between. Germline lookup yields CDR1 KGHSH and CDR2 LQKENI. This CDR3 region has 13 residues.